This T cell receptor (beta chain) comes out of a study of blood T cell repertoires in COVID-19. The CDR3 is 15 amino acids. Germline CDR1 and CDR2: MDHEN and SYDVKM. With 7 bases removed from V and 4 bases from J, the gap between germline ends came to 19 bases. Everyone who took part was about 18 to 90 years old, and they came from 24 US areas. Participant-reported clinical history was the basis for cohort assignment. In the original processing: Using reference gene primer amplification, nucleated cell counts were estimated. Profiled with immunoSEQ multiplex PCR; TCRdb holds only in-frame clones, not every one. Clone size and V and J calls were adopted from that table, with D and trimming inferred from the DNA. The table records under 250,000 clones, approximately 90% of them present only once.

The V gene is TRBV28, the J gene TRBJ1-1; TRBD1 is a possible D gene (5 bases). The sequence was collected from a man aged 25-40 years who had recovered from COVID-19. The sample was PBMCs or T cells enriched from blood (not recorded which). CDR3 coding DNA: TGTGCCAGCAACTCTAAAAAGGGGTACGGCACTGAAGCTTTCTTT. This translates into CASNSKKGYGTEAFF.